A single sample is the source of the 10 T cell receptor beta chains below, sequenced in a study of identical twins. TCRdb re-derived calls from the 5' RACE reads in MiXCR, one entry per CDR3 protein. The sample contains 200,000 to 250,000 distinct CDR3 sequences, more than 6.5% of which appear only once. Another study also made use of these data, one on yellow fever vaccine responses in identical twins.

The sample was memory (CD45RO+) T cells sorted from blood. The receptors derive from a woman aged 18-30 years in good health.

This clonotype is a singleton in its sample. The gene calls are TRBV6-5 and TRBJ2-1; 7 nucleotides align to TRBD2. The CDR3 has 13 amino acids. Germline CDR1 reads MNHEY; CDR2 reads SVGAGI. Germline trimming cut 4 bases from V and 9 bases from J; bases unmatched to any gene: 6. This chain's CDR3 is CASSFGLDREQFF. CDR3 sequence (DNA): TGTGCCAGCAGTTTCGGACTAGACCGTGAGCAGTTCTTC.

The V and J genes are TRBV5-8 and TRBJ2-7, with 9 bases fitting TRBD2. This CDR3 contains 15 residues. V shed 4 bases and J 4 bases; nucleotides not matched to a gene: 9. Germline V gene data show CDR1 as SGHTS and CDR2 as YDEGEE. DNA for the CDR3: TGTGCCAGCAGCATTAGCGGGAGCTCTCAATACGAGCAGTACTTC. Translating it yields CASSISGSSQYEQYF.

In this sample, this clonotype turned up many times. The chain joins TRBV3-1 to TRBJ2-5; 9 nucleotides match TRBD1. With V trimmed by 5 bases and J by 4 bases, 5 bases remained unmatched. The CDR3 runs 14 residues. Germline loops: CDR1 LGHDT, CDR2 YNNKEL (reference sequence). CDR3 nucleotide sequence: TGTGCCAGCAGCTACAGGGGGCGCAGAGAGACCCAGTACTTC. Translated, it gives CASSYRGRRETQYF.

This chain links TRBV3-1 with TRBJ2-5; no clear D. The length of the CDR3 is 13 residues. V lost 4 bases, J lost 5 bases, and 11 bases lay in between. CDR1 is LGHDT, CDR2 YNNKEL, per germline (reference sequence). The DNA for the CDR3 is TGTGCCAGCAGCCCCCCGGACGGGGAGACCCAGTACTTC. Translated: CASSPPDGETQYF.

The J gene is TRBJ1-3, the V gene TRBV2, with D hard to call. The germline CDR1 and CDR2 sequences are SNHLY and FYNNEI. The CDR3 sequence is 12 residues long. V was shortened by 5 bases and J by 6 bases, with 8 bases between the two germline ends. The DNA of the CDR3 is TGTGCCAGCAGTCTTCATGCAAACACCATATATTTT. Protein sequence: CASSLHANTIYF.

This clonotype came up many times. The CDR3 is CSAAGLAELNIQYF. The CDR3 DNA is TGCAGTGCAGCCGGACTAGCGGAGTTAAACATTCAGTACTTC. V is TRBV20-1 and J is TRBJ2-4, with 10 bases identical to TRBD2. The CDR3 consists of 14 residues. Germline V gene sequence: CDR1 DFQATT, CDR2 SNEGSKA (reference sequence). J gave up 6 bases and V 6 bases, and 8 bases lay outside the gene matches.

This clonotype was recorded at least ten times. J is TRBJ2-1 and V is TRBV4-1; D might be TRBD1 (5 bases). Trimming pared 3 bases from V and 0 bases from J, leaving 12 bases between. Germline loops: CDR1 MGHRA, CDR2 YSYEKL. The CDR3 contains 16 residues. CDR3: CASSQVDIISYNEQFF. CDR3 in DNA: TGCGCCAGCAGCCAGGTGGACATCATCTCCTACAATGAGCAGTTCTTC.

At least ten counts were recorded for this clonotype. This chain connects TRBV2 to TRBJ1-4; 8 bases are shared with TRBD1. The CDR3 is 16 residues long. CDR1 and CDR2 from the germline V gene are SNHLY and FYNNEI. The trim removed 5 bases at V and 0 bases at J, leaving 5 bases unmatched. In nucleotides, the CDR3 is TGTGCCAGCAGTCGGGACAGGACTTCAACTAATGAAAAACTGTTTTTT. It yields the protein CASSRDRTSTNEKLFF.

There are many counts of this clonotype. The chain combines TRBV4-2 with TRBJ2-7, with 8 positions matching TRBD1. CDR1 is LGHNA, CDR2 YNFKEQ, per germline. V lost 1 base and J lost 7; bases outside the gene matches: 6. This CDR3 contains 14 residues. In DNA, the CDR3 is TGTGCCAGCAGCCAAGGGCCAGGGGGCTTTGAGCAGTACTTC. Translation gives CASSQGPGGFEQYF.

The gene calls are TRBV5-1 and TRBJ1-2; 7 positions agree with TRBD1. Germline values: CDR1 SGHRS, CDR2 YFSETQ. V gave up 2 bases and J gave up 8 bases; unmatched junction bases: 3. The CDR3 extends over 12 amino acids. The CDR3 DNA follows: TGCGCCAGCAGCTTTGACAGGGACGGCTACACCTTC. This sequence encodes CASSFDRDGYTF. Together with reference TRBV5-1 and TRBJ1-2, the CDR3 gives the full variable domain: KAGVTQTPRYLIKTRGQQVTLSCSPISGHRSVSWYQQTPGQGLQFLFEYFSETQRNKGNFPGRFSGRQFSNSRSEMNVSTLELGDSALYLCASSFDRDGYTFGSGTRLTVV.